The 30 T cell receptor beta chains reported below all come from one sample, sequenced in a study of shared clonotypes between healthy human individuals. Data came from immunoSEQ multiplex PCR; TCRdb stores just in-frame clones and leaves some out. Among hundreds of thousands of clones listed, 74% were seen once. Sequencing was carried out using memory CD4+ T cells sorted from blood. Subset of the sample: CD45RA-negative fraction. Source of these receptors: a woman in her 30s in good health.

The genes are TRBV27 and TRBJ2-1; TRBD2 matches at 9 bases. Per germline, CDR1 MNHEY and CDR2 SMNVEV (reference sequence). The CDR3 sequence is 19 residues long. V lost 7 bases and J lost 3; bases outside the gene matches: 19. The CDR3 sequence is CASTPRVGGLAPFYNEQFF. The CDR3 nucleotides read TGTGCCAGCACCCCCCGGGTCGGGGGACTAGCTCCCTTCTACAATGAGCAGTTCTTC.

This clone is a singleton in its sample. The V and J genes are TRBV4-2 and TRBJ2-7, with 12 bases that match TRBD2. Germline V gives CDR1 LGHNA, CDR2 YNFKEQ. V lost 0 bases, J lost 3 bases, and 3 bases stayed unmatched. The CDR3 has 16 residues. CDR3 sequence (DNA): TGTGCCAGCAGCCAAGAAGGACTAGCGGGACACTACGAGCAGTACTTC. Its protein is CASSQEGLAGHYEQYF.

The chain combines TRBV18 with TRBJ1-5, with D possibly being TRBD1 (5 bases). Germline values: CDR1 KGHSH, CDR2 LQKENI. The CDR3 covers 13 residues. Trimming removed 3 bases at V and 9 bases at J, with 12 bases between. CDR3 sequence reads: CASSPGTAGPQHF. CDR3 coding DNA: TGTGCCAGCTCACCGGGGACGGCCGGGCCCCAGCATTTT.

Many counts were recorded for this clone. This sequence joins TRBV19 and TRBJ2-5; 13 nucleotides line up with TRBD2. CDR1 is LNHDA and CDR2 is SQIVND in the germline V gene (reference sequence). After removal of 7 bases from V and 9 bases from J, the junction contained 8 bases not matched to a gene. This CDR3 has 14 residues. CDR3 loop: CASTGLAGVEAQYF. DNA of the CDR3: TGTGCCAGTACTGGACTAGCGGGAGTTGAGGCCCAGTACTTC. Supplemented by reference TRBV19 and TRBJ2-5, the full variable domain reads DGGITQSPKYLFRKEGQNVTLSCEQNLNHDAMYWYRQDPGQGLRLIYYSQIVNDFQKGDIAEGYSVSREKKESFPLTVTSAQKNPTAFYLCASTGLAGVEAQYFGPGTRLLVL.

This chain links TRBV7-9 with TRBJ1-1; TRBD1 matches 8 bases. V shed 3 bases and J 2 bases; nucleotides not matched to a gene: 5. The germline V gene has CDR1 SEHNR and CDR2 FQNEAQ (reference sequence). The CDR3 has 15 amino acids. CDR3 DNA: TGTGCCAGCAGCTTGGCGACAGGGGACAACACTGAAGCTTTCTTT. This gives the protein CASSLATGDNTEAFF. The full variable domain, its missing parts supplied by reference TRBV7-9 and TRBJ1-1, is DTGVSQNPRHKITKRGQNVTFRCDPISEHNRLYWYRQTLGQGPEFLTYFQNEAQLEKSRLLSDRFSAERPKGSFSTLEIQRTEQGDSAMYLCASSLATGDNTEAFFGQGTRLTVV.

This clone was observed a handful of times. The chain combines TRBV30 with TRBJ1-5, with 7 bases matching TRBD1. The junction had 3 bases not matched to a gene; V was cut back by 2 bases and J by 5 bases. The germline gives CDR1 GTSNPN, CDR2 SVGIG (reference sequence). There are 13 residues in the CDR3. This CDR3 is CAWSPQGDQPQHF. CDR3 DNA: TGTGCCTGGAGTCCGCAGGGGGATCAGCCCCAGCATTTT.

The chain combines TRBV6-1 with TRBJ2-5, with D possibly TRBD1 on 6 matching bases. The CDR3 contains 16 residues. Germline assignment: CDR1 MNHNS and CDR2 SASEGT. The V end was cut by 0 bases, the J end by 2 bases, with 13 bases between. CDR3 sequence reads: CASSEAQGYFQETQYF. The DNA for the CDR3 is TGTGCCAGCAGTGAAGCGCAGGGGTATTTTCAAGAGACCCAGTACTTC.

The table lists this clone with a few counts. The CDR3 region has the DNA TGTGCCAGCAGGGGGACTAGCAGTTCCTACGAGCAGTACTTC. Translated, it gives CASRGTSSSYEQYF. The rearrangement uses TRBV6-5 and TRBJ2-7; TRBD2 aligns across 9 bases. There are 14 residues in the CDR3. V lost 6 bases, J lost 1 base, and 4 bases stayed unmatched. Germline lookup yields CDR1 MNHEY and CDR2 SVGAGI.

The V and J genes are TRBV7-9 and TRBJ2-7, with 9 bases lining up with TRBD2. Looked up from germline, CDR1 is SEHNR and CDR2 is FQNEAQ (reference sequence). V was pared by 2 bases and J by 3 bases, with 8 bases of the junction left unmatched. The CDR3 covers 16 residues. CDR3 DNA: TGTGCCAGCAGCTTATCGTTGCGGGAGGGGGACTACGAGCAGTACTTC. It is translated as CASSLSLREGDYEQYF.

Regarding this clone: At one of its ends the junction is not consistent with the germline gene, which may arise from a read error. The rearrangement links TRBV9 to TRBJ1-1; D call uncertain. The CDR3 is made up of 13 amino acids. Germline V gene data show CDR1 as SGDLS and CDR2 as YYNGEE. CDR3 amino acids: CASSVGYGTEAFF. DNA for the CDR3: TGTGCCAGCAGTGTAGGGTACGGCACTGAAGCTTTCTTT.

The chain couples TRBV19 to TRBJ1-5, with D perhaps matching TRBD1 (6 bases). Germline V lookup: CDR1 LNHDA, CDR2 SQIVND (reference sequence). Trimming stripped 0 bases from V and 15 bases from J, with 15 bases between. This CDR3 has 13 amino acids. CDR3 bases: TGTGCCAGTAGTATAGATCTGGGGGCTCTTTGGCATTTT. The encoded protein is CASSIDLGALWHF.

The V gene is TRBV29-1, the J gene TRBJ2-7, with D tentatively TRBD1 (6 bases). V dropped 5 bases and J dropped 3 bases, with 14 bases sitting between them. CDR1 and CDR2 from the germline V gene are SQVTM and ANQGSEA. The CDR3 runs to 13 residues. This chain's CDR3 is CSVLQQGHYEQYF. In DNA, the CDR3 is TGCAGCGTTCTTCAACAGGGACACTACGAGCAGTACTTC.

The gene calls are TRBV10-3 and TRBJ1-2; D not resolved. Germline CDR1 is ENHRY and CDR2 is SYGVKD. The V gene lost 3 bases and the J gene lost 8 bases, with 13 bases spanning the gap. This CDR3 contains 13 residues. In nucleotides, the CDR3 is TGTGCCATCAGTGAAAACGGGGATCGGGGCTACACCTTC. This codes for CAISENGDRGYTF.

The rearrangement joins TRBV7-6 to TRBJ2-7; no clear D gene. The CDR3 runs 15 residues. CDR1 and CDR2 from the germline V gene are SGHVS and FNYEAQ. Trimming removed 0 bases from V and 3 bases from J, with 12 bases in between. The CDR3 loop reads CASSLAVGVVYEQYF. The CDR3 region has the DNA TGTGCCAGCAGCTTAGCGGTTGGAGTAGTCTACGAGCAGTACTTC.

This chain's CDR3 is CASSQGGLQGARSNQPQHF. Written as DNA, the CDR3 is TGTGCCAGCAGCCAAGGAGGATTACAGGGGGCGCGGAGCAATCAGCCCCAGCATTTT. The genes are TRBV4-2 and TRBJ1-5; 9 bases line up with TRBD1. Germline V gene sequence: CDR1 LGHNA, CDR2 YNFKEQ. The ends lost 1 base at V and 1 base at J; junction bases unmatched: 11. The CDR3 is 19 residues long.

The genes are TRBV29-1 and TRBJ1-2; TRBD1 matches at 7 bases. The CDR3 is 12 residues long. The V gene's germline CDR1 is SQVTM and CDR2 ANQGSEA. V gave up 5 bases and J gave up 3 bases; unmatched junction bases: 3. The CDR3 region has the DNA TGCAGCGTTCAGGGGGAGGACTATGGCTACACCTTC. Translation: CSVQGEDYGYTF. The full variable domain, in which reference TRBV29-1 and TRBJ1-2 provide the parts outside the CDR3, is SAVISQKPSRDICQRGTSLTIQCQVDSQVTMMFWYRQQPGQSLTLIATANQGSEATYESGFVIDKFPISRPNLTFSTLTVSNMSPEDSSIYLCSVQGEDYGYTFGSGTRLTVV.

Regarding this clone: Other nucleotide sequences from this sample produce the same CDR3. The chain links TRBV5-1 to TRBJ2-1; D gene ambiguous. The germline V gene has CDR1 SGHRS and CDR2 YFSETQ. This CDR3 has 15 residues. Trimming took 6 bases from V and 0 from J, leaving 13 bases between them. The CDR3, as DNA: TGCGCCAGCACGCTCGACTCGAGCTCCTACAATGAGCAGTTCTTC. Its protein is CASTLDSSSYNEQFF.

V gene TRBV9 combines with J gene TRBJ1-1, with D uncertain. Deletions cut 0 bases from V and 4 bases from J, with 10 bases between. The CDR3 runs to 14 residues. Germline CDR1 reads SGDLS; CDR2 reads YYNGEE. DNA of the CDR3: TGTGCCAGCAGCGTAGGTAAGGTCGGCACTGAAGCTTTCTTT. Translation gives CASSVGKVGTEAFF.

Points on this clone: This sample includes further DNA sequences coding for the same CDR3. The chain combines TRBV6-1 with TRBJ1-2; D is unclear. With 5 bases removed from V and 4 bases from J, the gap between germline ends came to 8 bases. This CDR3 is built from 12 residues. Germline V CDR1 and CDR2: MNHNS, SASEGT. CDR3 loop: CASSRGAYGYTF. CDR3 nucleotide sequence: TGTGCCAGCAGTCGCGGCGCCTATGGCTACACCTTC.

The table lists this clone with a count of one. The chain couples TRBV28 to TRBJ1-2, with 9 bases identical to TRBD1. J was trimmed by 5 bases and V by 6 bases; bases with no gene match: 13. The CDR3 length is 16 residues. The germline gives CDR1 MDHEN, CDR2 SYDVKM. The CDR3 spells CASSSLQGAITYGYTF. DNA for the CDR3: TGTGCCAGCAGCTCACTACAGGGGGCGATAACGTATGGCTACACCTTC.

This clone was observed a single time. This chain connects TRBV18 to TRBJ2-1, with 10 bases aligning to TRBD2. This CDR3 region has 15 residues. Germline V gene data show CDR1 as KGHSH and CDR2 as LQKENI. The V segment lost 4 bases and the J segment 7 bases; nucleotides outside the gene matches: 7. The CDR3 reads CASSRLAGVSNEQFF. CDR3 sequence (DNA): TGTGCCAGCTCACGGCTAGCGGGAGTGAGTAATGAGCAGTTCTTC.

The chain uses TRBV4-1 and TRBJ2-1; 10 positions agree with TRBD2. After removal of 2 bases from V and 10 bases from J, the junction contained 8 bases not matched to a gene. This CDR3 comprises 15 residues. CDR1 MGHRA and CDR2 YSYEKL come from the germline V gene. CDR3 nucleotide sequence: TGCGCCAGCAGCCAACTAGCGGGAGTGGGTGGGGAGCAGTTCTTC. It encodes CASSQLAGVGGEQFF.

This clone was seen ten or more times. V usage is TRBV6-6 and J usage is TRBJ2-1; TRBD2 aligns across 10 bases. After removal of 2 bases from V and 7 bases from J, the junction contained 2 bases not matched to a gene. The CDR3 has 14 amino acids. Germline loops: CDR1 MNHNY, CDR2 SVGAGI (reference sequence). In nucleotides, the CDR3 is TGTGCCAGCAGTTACCCTAGCGGGGGAAATGAGCAGTTCTTC. Protein product: CASSYPSGGNEQFF.

This chain connects TRBV7-6 to TRBJ1-4; 7 bases line up with TRBD1. Germline V gene sequence: CDR1 SGHVS, CDR2 FNYEAQ. V lost 6 bases, J lost 5 bases, and 6 bases stayed unmatched. The length of the CDR3 is 14 residues. The chain's CDR3 is CASSVGTANEKLFF. The CDR3 DNA sequence: TGTGCCAGCAGTGTAGGGACAGCAAATGAAAAACTGTTTTTT.

The CDR3 sequence is CASSPGLGIYEQYF. CDR3 sequence (DNA): TGTGCCAGCAGCCCCGGGTTGGGCATCTACGAGCAGTACTTC. The V and J genes are TRBV9 and TRBJ2-7, with unresolved D. CDR3 length: 14 residues. The germline V and J ends were trimmed by 4 bases and 3 bases, with 14 bases remaining between them. Germline values: CDR1 SGDLS, CDR2 YYNGEE.

Notes on this clone: At the DNA level, this CDR3 is encoded by other sequences in the same sample as well. The V call is TRBV19, the J call TRBJ1-5; D unclear. V dropped 3 bases and J dropped 6 bases, with 9 bases sitting between them. This CDR3 has 13 amino acids. Germline-derived CDR1 and CDR2 are LNHDA and SQIVND (reference sequence). This chain's CDR3 is CASSIRVSQPQHF. Here the CDR3 DNA reads TGTGCCAGTAGTATTCGGGTCAGTCAGCCCCAGCATTTT.

This clone turned up a few times. J is TRBJ1-1 and V is TRBV30; no firm D call. Between the trimmed V and J ends, which lost 2 bases and 7 bases, there was a span of 11 bases. CDR3 size: 12 residues. Germline CDR1 GTSNPN, CDR2 SVGIG (reference sequence). The CDR3 is CAWSMAGLEAFF. Here the CDR3 DNA reads TGTGCCTGGAGTATGGCAGGACTTGAAGCTTTCTTT. Filled out from reference TRBV30 and TRBJ1-1, the complete variable domain reads SQTIHQWPATLVQPVGSPLSLECTVEGTSNPNLYWYRQAAGRGLQLLFYSVGIGQISSEVPQNLSASRPQDRQFILSSKKLLLSDSGFYLCAWSMAGLEAFFGQGTRLTVV.

The chain recombines TRBV5-8 with TRBJ1-5; D unresolved. Germline CDR1 reads SGHTS; CDR2 reads YDEGEE. Trimming left V 1 base short and J 5 bases short, with 13 bases between. The CDR3 runs to 15 residues. In DNA, the CDR3 is TGTGCCAGCAGCTTGCACGGTAACACGGATCAGCCCCAGCATTTT. It encodes CASSLHGNTDQPQHF.

This clone was counted at least ten times. The chain uses TRBV6-1 and TRBJ1-2; D is possibly TRBD1 (5 bases). Germline V gene sequence: CDR1 MNHNS, CDR2 SASEGT. The CDR3 runs to 13 residues. The V end lost 2 bases, the J end lost 7 bases, and 11 bases lay between the germline ends. The CDR3 DNA sequence: TGTGCCAGCAGTGAACAGGGAGAAAGTGGCTACACCTTC. This translates into CASSEQGESGYTF.

The CDR3 is CASSPNPGTSGRDEQFF. DNA of the CDR3: TGTGCCAGCAGCCCGAACCCCGGGACTAGCGGGAGAGATGAGCAGTTCTTC. J is TRBJ2-1 and V is TRBV7-6, with TRBD2 identical over 14 bases. This CDR3 is 17 amino acids long. The junction had 11 bases not matched to a gene; V was cut back by 5 bases and J by 8 bases. From germline, CDR1 is SGHVS and CDR2 FNYEAQ.